This T cell receptor (beta chain) was sequenced for a study of T-cell memory formation after mild COVID-19 (dated by TCRdb to the early 2020s). For the wider study: Most TCR sequence clusters were specific to one of the two donors. In two donors, T-cell clones that expanded and contracted after mild COVID-19 were tracked by sequencing TCRalpha and TCRbeta repertoires over time. Two young, previously healthy adult volunteers made up the cohort, one male and one female. Findings and caveats that apply to the study as a whole: Only two mild cases were covered by the study, and larger cohorts that include severe cases with pre-infection samples were considered necessary. The second-wave clones that peaked on day 37 were not confirmed to be SARS-CoV-2 specific. Contracting CD4+ clones turned up mainly in the CM and EM memory subsets, whereas EMRA was where CD8+ clones were enriched. Clones contracting from day 15 to 85 had balanced CD4/CD8 phenotypes, while a second wave expanding from day 15 to 37 was biased towards CD4+. Some responding clones were detected in pre-infection memory, suggesting pre-existing cross-reactive memory T cells joined the SARS-CoV-2 response.

Ficoll-Paque density gradient centrifugation was used to isolate PBMCs. Sequenced on an Illumina NovaSeq 6000. Using 5'RACE with constant-segment primers, TCRalpha and TCRbeta cDNA libraries were constructed, with sample barcodes and unique molecular identifiers added in the process. RNA was extracted from every sample with Trizol reagent. Libraries were amplified in two PCR steps, with a second sample barcode and Illumina TruSeq adapters added in the second step. Sequencing of libraries was performed on an Illumina NovaSeq with 2 x 150 bp paired-end reads. In the authors' own workflow: Demultiplexing of reads and collapsing into UMI-guided consensus sequences were performed with migec v1.2.7. Using mixcr v2.1.11, UMI consensuses were aligned to TRA and TRB V and J templates and then assembled into clonotypes. A clonotype was counted as expanded or contracted only when both edgeR and NoisET called the clonotype significant, with the noise models trained on biological replicates. For edgeR calls, the thresholds were a false discovery rate-adjusted p below 0.01 and a log2 fold-change of 1. As an exploratory analysis of dynamics, max-normalized trajectories of the 1000 most abundant clonotypes were examined with PCA combined with hierarchical clustering. The CD4 or CD8 phenotype of responding clones was assigned using the separately sequenced CD4+ and CD8+ repertoires. TCRdb cleaned the public reads at Q25 with fastp, built clones with MiXCR and kept in-frame beta chains. Entries that share a CDR3 protein sequence are merged under the most common genes and DNA. These V and J calls originate from TCRdb's pipeline instead of the authors' own analysis. A total of some 69,000 distinct CDR3 sequences appear in this sample, roughly a sixth of them only once. The ten biggest clones cover 25% to 35% of the sample.

The germline V gene supplies CDR1 SGHTA and CDR2 FQGNSA. Trimming costs V 5 bases and J 0 bases, and their ends lie 16 bases apart. The CDR3 covers 16 residues, taking in both the cysteine and the phenylalanine. Only CDR3 DNA remains: 48 bases, in frame from the first base. As concerns this clonotype: The antigen this receptor binds is unknown. No base quality information exists; no much larger clone differs at one position.

Material for sequencing was PBMCs or a T cell subset sorted from them (not recorded which). The chain joins TRBV7-2 to TRBJ2-5; TRBD2 is possibly the D segment (6 matching bases). This receptor was taken from an adult woman who had mild COVID-19 (a few samples of this study predate the infection). The sample titles of this study are shuffled in the database, so cell type and time point are left out; the donor was told from shared clones. The CDR3: CASSPWGTSYQETQYF. The nucleotide sequence is given as TGTGCCAGCAGCCCATGGGGGACTTCCTACCAAGAGACCCAGTACTTC.